A single sample gave rise to the 16 T cell receptor delta chains below, sequenced in a study of gamma-delta T cells after stem cell transplantation. TCRdb re-called the RT-PCR reads through CATT. The sample shows approximately 3,000 delta-chain clones, around 2% of them seen only once. The sequenced sample was gamma-delta T cells. The receptors stem from a human donor. It is not recorded whose cells these are; they may come from a transplant donor.

Worth noting for this clone: A much larger clone differs by one base, so this may be a read error. The sample holds other DNA sequences that translate to the same CDR3. The chain recombines TRDV2 with TRDJ1, with D possibly matching TRDD3 (6 bases). In germline, CDR1 is GEAIGNYY, CDR2 EKD. This CDR3 contains 20 residues. This chain's CDR3 is CACDTGSLLLGAPVPDKLIF. In nucleotides, the CDR3 is TGTGCCTGCGACACAGGGTCTCTTTTGTTGGGGGCCCCCGTACCCGATAAACTCATCTTT.

Worth noting for this clone: This DNA's translation and the protein TCRdb lists, from a much larger clone, do not match at residue 5, likely due to a read error; the protein shown is translated from the DNA. CDR3 amino acids: CACDAAGGFSDKLIF. CDR3 DNA sequence: TGTGCCTGTGACGCCGCTGGGGGATTTTCCGATAAACTCATCTTT. J is TRDJ1 and V is TRDV2; 9 bases match TRDD3. The CDR3 runs 15 residues. Germline assignment: CDR1 GEAIGNYY and CDR2 EKD. V lost 3 bases to trimming and J lost 3 bases; unmatched junction nucleotides: 7.

In this sample, this clone turned up many times. This likely reflects a read error, since a far larger clone is one base away. The rearrangement joins TRDV2 to TRDJ1; perhaps TRDD3 as D (6 bases). Deletions cut 0 bases from V and 0 bases from J, with 16 bases between. The germline gives CDR1 GEAIGNYY, CDR2 EKD. The CDR3 runs 17 residues. The CDR3 DNA sequence: TGTGCCTGTGACACCGCTGGGGTCGGATTATACACCGATAAACTCATCTTT. Translated, it gives CACDTAGVGLYTDKLIF.

The chain recombines TRDV2 with TRDJ3, with 9 bases fitting TRDD3. Trimming took 3 bases from V and 0 from J; bases not matched to a gene: 14. The V gene's germline CDR1 is GEAIGNYY and CDR2 EKD. The CDR3 runs to 21 residues. The CDR3 reads CACDPLLGERNNSWDTRQMFF. CDR3 bases: TGTGCCTGTGACCCTTTACTGGGGGAGAGGAATAACTCCTGGGACACCCGACAGATGTTTTTC.

For this clone: This DNA's translation differs at residue 3 from TCRdb's protein, which comes from a much larger clone; a read error is likely, and the protein shown is translated from the DNA. J is TRDJ1 and V is TRDV2; 10 bases match TRDD3. The CDR3 runs 18 residues. Germline CDR1 reads GEAIGNYY; CDR2 reads EKD. The CDR3 is CARDRISTGGFRTDKLIF. In nucleotides, the CDR3 is TGTGCCCGTGACAGGATTTCAACTGGGGGATTTCGCACCGATAAACTCATCTTT.

As regards this clone: This DNA's translation differs at residue 9 from TCRdb's protein, which comes from a much larger clone; a read error is likely, and the protein shown is translated from the DNA. The chain uses TRDV2 and TRDJ1, with a possible D match to TRDD3 (6 bases). Trimming took 0 bases from V and 1 from J, leaving 11 bases between them. Germline CDR1 GEAIGNYY, CDR2 EKD. The CDR3 length is 15 residues. The CDR3 here is CACDTAGIATDKLIF. In DNA, the CDR3 is TGTGCCTGTGACACCGCGGGGATCGCCACCGATAAACTCATCTTT.

This clone was seen more than once but under ten times. V gene TRDV2 combines with J gene TRDJ3; TRDD3 matches 12 bases. This CDR3 comprises 21 residues. In germline, CDR1 is GEAIGNYY, CDR2 EKD. The V segment lost 1 base and the J segment 0 bases; nucleotides outside the gene matches: 9. In nucleotides, the CDR3 is TGTGCCTGTGACACGCTGACTGGGGGATACTCGAGCTCCTGGGACACCCGACAGATGTTTTTC. It yields the protein CACDTLTGGYSSSWDTRQMFF.

This clone has just a few counts. A far larger clone lies a single base away; this is likely a read error. Other DNA variants within this sample encode the same CDR3. The chain uses TRDV2 and TRDJ1; possible D gene TRDD3, 6 bases. The CDR3 is made up of 16 amino acids. From germline, CDR1 is GEAIGNYY and CDR2 EKD. Deletions cut 3 bases from V and 1 base from J, with 17 bases between. CDR3 region: CACDPLLGDSTDKLIF. The CDR3, as DNA: TGTGCCTGTGACCCTTTACTGGGAGATTCCACCGATAAACTCATCTTT.

On this clone: Other DNA sequences of this sample code for an identical CDR3. This chain uses TRDV2 with TRDJ3, with 10 bases aligning to TRDD3. The V segment lost 1 base and the J segment 0 bases; nucleotides outside the gene matches: 5. The germline gives CDR1 GEAIGNYY, CDR2 EKD. The CDR3 sequence is 19 residues long. The CDR3 here is CACDTVGDTSSWDTRQMFF. The CDR3 nucleotides are TGTGCCTGTGACACAGTGGGGGATACCAGCTCCTGGGACACCCGACAGATGTTTTTC.

This clone was counted a few times. TCRdb assigns this DNA the protein of a much larger clone, which departs from its translation at residue 6; this likely reflects a read error, and the protein shown comes from translating the DNA. The V and J genes are TRDV2 and TRDJ3, with 8 bases matching TRDD3. There are 22 residues in the CDR3. V lost 1 base to trimming and J lost 1 base; unmatched junction nucleotides: 17. Germline V gene lookup returns CDR1 GEAIGNYY and CDR2 EKD. This CDR3 is CACDTAEYTGGAASWDTRQMFF. As DNA, the CDR3 is TGTGCCTGTGACACGGCTGAATATACTGGGGGTGCCGCGTCCTGGGACACCCGACAGATGTTTTTC.

This clone was detected a few times. Since a much larger clone is just one base distant, this may be a read error. V usage is TRDV2 and J usage is TRDJ1, with TRDD3 matching over 12 bases. V was pared by 5 bases and J by 3 bases, with 12 bases of the junction left unmatched. CDR1 and CDR2 (germline): GEAIGNYY, EKD. The CDR3 spans 17 residues. Here the CDR3 reads CACGSLLGDTNPDKLIF. Here the CDR3 DNA reads TGTGCCTGTGGCTCTTTACTGGGGGATACAAACCCCGATAAACTCATCTTT.

Concerning this clone: The protein held in TCRdb is that of a much larger clone and does not match this DNA's translation at residue 2, likely because of a read error; the protein shown is translated from the DNA. This chain connects TRDV2 to TRDJ1; 11 bases fit TRDD3. The CDR3 runs 17 residues. Germline V gene data show CDR1 as GEAIGNYY and CDR2 as EKD. The CDR3 nucleotides read TGTTCCTGTGACGTACTGGGGGATAGGGAGTACACCGATAAACTCATCTTT. Protein product: CSCDVLGDREYTDKLIF.

For this clone: This DNA's translation differs at residue 9 from TCRdb's protein, which comes from a much larger clone; a read error is likely, and the protein shown is translated from the DNA. This CDR3 is also generated by other DNA sequences in the sample. The chain carries TRDV2 and TRDJ1; D is ambiguous. Germline assignment: CDR1 GEAIGNYY and CDR2 EKD. CDR3 size: 15 residues. Here the CDR3 reads CACDTLGTSNDKLIF. The CDR3 nucleotides read TGTGCCTGCGACACCCTCGGGACGTCCAACGATAAACTCATCTTT.

This clone is labeled large. The identical CDR3 is also encoded by other nucleotide sequences in the sample. The chain combines TRDV2 with TRDJ1, with 9 bases matching TRDD3. In germline, CDR1 is GEAIGNYY, CDR2 EKD. This CDR3 comprises 18 residues. Trimming at V came to 0 bases and at J to 0 bases, leaving 10 bases not matched to a gene. The CDR3 region has the DNA TGTGCCTGTGACACCGTACTGGGGGACCCGACATACACCGATAAACTCATCTTT. Protein product: CACDTVLGDPTYTDKLIF.

This clone has just a few counts. It differs at one base from a far larger clone, so likely a read error. At the DNA level, this CDR3 is encoded by other sequences in the same sample as well. V is TRDV2 and J is TRDJ1; D call uncertain. The CDR3 has 15 amino acids. Germline assignment: CDR1 GEAIGNYY and CDR2 EKD. In DNA, the CDR3 is TGTGCTTGTGACACCCTCGGGACGGCCAACGATAAACTCATCTTT. It is translated as CACDTLGTANDKLIF.

To note about this clone: The identical CDR3 is also encoded by other nucleotide sequences in the sample. This chain uses TRDV2 with TRDJ1; 13 bases align to TRDD3. The length of the CDR3 is 15 residues. Germline-derived CDR1 and CDR2 are GEAIGNYY and EKD. V shed 2 bases and J 7 bases; nucleotides not matched to a gene: 6. In DNA form, the CDR3 reads TGTGCCTGTGACATTTTACTGGGGGATACGGGTAAACTCATCTTT. It codes for CACDILLGDTGKLIF.